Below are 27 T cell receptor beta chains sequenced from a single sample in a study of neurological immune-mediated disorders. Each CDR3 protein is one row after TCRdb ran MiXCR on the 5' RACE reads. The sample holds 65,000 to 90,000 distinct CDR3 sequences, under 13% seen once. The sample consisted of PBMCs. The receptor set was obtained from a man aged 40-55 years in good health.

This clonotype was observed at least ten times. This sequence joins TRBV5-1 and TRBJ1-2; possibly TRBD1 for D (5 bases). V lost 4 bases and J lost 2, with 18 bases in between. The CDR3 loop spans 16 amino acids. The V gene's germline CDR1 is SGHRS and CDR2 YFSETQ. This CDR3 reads CASSPSATATNYGYTF. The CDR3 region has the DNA TGCGCCAGCAGCCCCTCGGCGACAGCCACGAACTATGGCTACACCTTC. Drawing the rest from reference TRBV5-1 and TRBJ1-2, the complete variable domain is KAGVTQTPRYLIKTRGQQVTLSCSPISGHRSVSWYQQTPGQGLQFLFEYFSETQRNKGNFPGRFSGRQFSNSRSEMNVSTLELGDSALYLCASSPSATATNYGYTFGSGTRLTVV.

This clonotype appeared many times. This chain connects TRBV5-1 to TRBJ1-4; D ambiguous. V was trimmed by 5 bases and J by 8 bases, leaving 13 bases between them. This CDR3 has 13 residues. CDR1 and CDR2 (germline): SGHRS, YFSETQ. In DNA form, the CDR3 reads TGCGCCAGCAGTTTGAGAGAAGGCGAAAAACTGTTTTTT. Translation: CASSLREGEKLFF. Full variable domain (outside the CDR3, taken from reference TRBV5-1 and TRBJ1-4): KAGVTQTPRYLIKTRGQQVTLSCSPISGHRSVSWYQQTPGQGLQFLFEYFSETQRNKGNFPGRFSGRQFSNSRSEMNVSTLELGDSALYLCASSLREGEKLFFGSGTQLSVL.

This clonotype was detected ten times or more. CDR3 sequence: CASSLDWKGESGYTF. Here the CDR3 DNA reads TGTGCCAGCAGCTTAGATTGGAAGGGAGAAAGTGGCTACACCTTC. This chain connects TRBV7-6 to TRBJ1-2; D not certain. This CDR3 comprises 15 residues. V was clipped by 1 base and J by 7 bases, with 16 bases between them. Germline V CDR1 and CDR2: SGHVS, FNYEAQ.

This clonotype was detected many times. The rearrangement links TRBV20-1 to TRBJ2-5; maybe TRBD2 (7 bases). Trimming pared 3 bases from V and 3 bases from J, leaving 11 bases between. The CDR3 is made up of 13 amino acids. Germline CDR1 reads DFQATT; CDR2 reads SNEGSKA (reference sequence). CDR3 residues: CSASGGPKETQYF. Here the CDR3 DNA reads TGCAGTGCTAGCGGGGGGCCCAAAGAGACCCAGTACTTC.

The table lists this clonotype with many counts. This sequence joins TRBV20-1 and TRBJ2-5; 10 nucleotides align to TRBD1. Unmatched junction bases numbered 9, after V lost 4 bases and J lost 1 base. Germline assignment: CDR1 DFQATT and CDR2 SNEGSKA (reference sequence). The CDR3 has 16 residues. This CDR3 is CSATSGTGVFQETQYF. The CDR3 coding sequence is TGCAGTGCTACGTCCGGGACAGGGGTGTTCCAAGAGACCCAGTACTTC.

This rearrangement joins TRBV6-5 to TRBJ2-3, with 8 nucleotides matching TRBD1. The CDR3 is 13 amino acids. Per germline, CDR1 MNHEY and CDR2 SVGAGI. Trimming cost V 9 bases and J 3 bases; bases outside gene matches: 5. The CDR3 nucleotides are TGTGCCAGTCGGACAGGGAATACAGATACGCAGTATTTT. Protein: CASRTGNTDTQYF.

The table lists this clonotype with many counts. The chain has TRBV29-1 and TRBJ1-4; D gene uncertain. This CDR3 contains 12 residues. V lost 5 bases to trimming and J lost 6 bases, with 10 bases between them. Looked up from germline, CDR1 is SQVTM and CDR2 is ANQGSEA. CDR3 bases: TGCAGCGTTTGCTGCATAGATGAAAAACTGTTTTTT. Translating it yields CSVCCIDEKLFF.

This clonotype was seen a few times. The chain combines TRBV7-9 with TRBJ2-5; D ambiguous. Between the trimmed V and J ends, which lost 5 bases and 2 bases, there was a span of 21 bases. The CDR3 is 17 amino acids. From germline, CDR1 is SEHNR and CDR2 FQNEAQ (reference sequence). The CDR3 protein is CASSPHHFVKIQETQYF. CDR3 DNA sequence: TGTGCCAGCAGCCCCCACCACTTCGTGAAGATTCAAGAGACCCAGTACTTC.

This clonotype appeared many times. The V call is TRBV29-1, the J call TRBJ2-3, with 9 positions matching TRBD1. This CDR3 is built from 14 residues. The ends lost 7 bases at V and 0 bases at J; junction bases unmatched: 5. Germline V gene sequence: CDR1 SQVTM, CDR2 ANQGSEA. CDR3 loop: CSGTGAGSTDTQYF. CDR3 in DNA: TGCAGCGGGACAGGGGCCGGGAGCACAGATACGCAGTATTTT.

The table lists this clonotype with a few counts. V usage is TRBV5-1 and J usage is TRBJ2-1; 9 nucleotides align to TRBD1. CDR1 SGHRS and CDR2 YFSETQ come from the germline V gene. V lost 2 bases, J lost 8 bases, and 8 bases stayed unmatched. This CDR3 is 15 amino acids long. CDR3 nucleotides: TGCGCCAGCAGCTTCGACTACAGGGGGCAGGATGAGCAGTTCTTC. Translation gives CASSFDYRGQDEQFF.

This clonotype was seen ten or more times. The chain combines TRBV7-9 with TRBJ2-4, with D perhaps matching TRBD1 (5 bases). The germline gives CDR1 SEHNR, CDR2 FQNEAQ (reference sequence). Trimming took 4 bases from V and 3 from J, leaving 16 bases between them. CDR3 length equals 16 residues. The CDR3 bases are TGTGCCAGCAGCTCCTCCGGCAGCCAGGGCAAAAACATTCAGTACTTC. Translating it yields CASSSSGSQGKNIQYF.

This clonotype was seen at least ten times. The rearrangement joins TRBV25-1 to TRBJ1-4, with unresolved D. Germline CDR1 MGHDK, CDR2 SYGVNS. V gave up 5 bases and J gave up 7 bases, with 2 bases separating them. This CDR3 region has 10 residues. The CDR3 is CASSSEKLFF. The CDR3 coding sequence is TGTGCCAGCAGTTCTGAAAAACTGTTTTTT.

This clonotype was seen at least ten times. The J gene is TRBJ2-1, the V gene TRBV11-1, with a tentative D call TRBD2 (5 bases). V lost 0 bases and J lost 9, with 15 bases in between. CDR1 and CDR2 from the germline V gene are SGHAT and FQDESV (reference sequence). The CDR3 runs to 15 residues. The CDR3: CASSLAGSSEGEQFF. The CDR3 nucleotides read TGTGCCAGCAGCTTAGCAGGTAGCTCCGAGGGTGAGCAGTTCTTC.

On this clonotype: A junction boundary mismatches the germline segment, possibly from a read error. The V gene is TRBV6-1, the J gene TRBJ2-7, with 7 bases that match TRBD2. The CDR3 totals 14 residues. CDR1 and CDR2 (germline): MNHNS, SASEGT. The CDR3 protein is CANSEGLTTDTQYF. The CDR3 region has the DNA TGTGCCAACAGTGAGGGACTAACCACAGATACGCAGTACTTC.

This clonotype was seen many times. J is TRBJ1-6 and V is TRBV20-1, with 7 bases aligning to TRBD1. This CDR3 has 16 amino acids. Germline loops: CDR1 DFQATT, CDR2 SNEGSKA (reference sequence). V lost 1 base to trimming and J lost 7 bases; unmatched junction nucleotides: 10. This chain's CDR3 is CSARARGQVANSPLHF. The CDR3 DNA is TGCAGTGCTAGAGCGCGTGGACAGGTAGCCAATTCACCCCTCCACTTT.

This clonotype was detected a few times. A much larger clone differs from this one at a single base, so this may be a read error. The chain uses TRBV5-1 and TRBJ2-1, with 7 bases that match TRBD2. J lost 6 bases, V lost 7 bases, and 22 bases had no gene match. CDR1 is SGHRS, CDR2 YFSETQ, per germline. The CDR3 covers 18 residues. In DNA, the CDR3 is TGCGCCAGCGCCCCGAATGGTAGCGGGCAAGCCCCGGGCAATGAGCAGTTCTTC. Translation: CASAPNGSGQAPGNEQFF.

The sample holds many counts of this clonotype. The DNA for the CDR3 is TGCGCCAGCAGCTGGGGGACTAGCGGGAGGGGAAGCCAAGAGACCCAGTACTTC. This gives the protein CASSWGTSGRGSQETQYF. The genes are TRBV5-1 and TRBJ2-5; TRBD2 aligns across 16 bases. From germline, CDR1 is SGHRS and CDR2 YFSETQ. The CDR3 is 18 amino acids. Unmatched junction bases numbered 6, after V lost 3 bases and J lost 1 base.

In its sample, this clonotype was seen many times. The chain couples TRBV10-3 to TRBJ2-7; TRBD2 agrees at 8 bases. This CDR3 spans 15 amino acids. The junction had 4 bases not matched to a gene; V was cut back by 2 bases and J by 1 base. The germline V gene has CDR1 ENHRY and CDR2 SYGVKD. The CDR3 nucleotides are TGTGCCATCAGTGAGCCAGGCGGGGGGTCCTACGAGCAGTACTTC. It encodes CAISEPGGGSYEQYF.

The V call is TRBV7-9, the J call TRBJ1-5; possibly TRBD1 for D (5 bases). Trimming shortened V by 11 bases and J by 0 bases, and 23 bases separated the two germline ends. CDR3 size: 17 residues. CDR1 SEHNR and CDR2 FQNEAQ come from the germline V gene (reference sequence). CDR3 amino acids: CAAPPGRGEASNQPQHF. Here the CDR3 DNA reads TGTGCCGCCCCACCGGGGCGCGGGGAGGCTAGCAATCAGCCCCAGCATTTT.

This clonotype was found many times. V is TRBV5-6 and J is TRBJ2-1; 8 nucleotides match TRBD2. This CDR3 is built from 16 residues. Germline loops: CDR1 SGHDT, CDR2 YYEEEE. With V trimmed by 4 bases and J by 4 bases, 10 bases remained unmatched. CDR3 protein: CASSLRSTSGYNEQFF. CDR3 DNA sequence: TGTGCCAGCAGCCTGCGTAGTACTAGCGGATACAATGAGCAGTTCTTC.

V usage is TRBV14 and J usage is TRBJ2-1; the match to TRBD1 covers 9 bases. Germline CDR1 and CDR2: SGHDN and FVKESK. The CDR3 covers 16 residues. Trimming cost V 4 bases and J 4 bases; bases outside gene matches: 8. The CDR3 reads CASSPWGGTGYNEQFF. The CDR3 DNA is TGTGCCAGCAGCCCCTGGGGAGGGACAGGGTACAATGAGCAGTTCTTC. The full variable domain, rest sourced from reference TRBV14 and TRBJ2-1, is EAGVTQFPSHSVIEKGQTVTLRCDPISGHDNLYWYRRVMGKEIKFLLHFVKESKQDESGMPNNRFLAERTGGTYSTLKVQPAELEDSGVYFCASSPWGGTGYNEQFFGPGTRLTVL.

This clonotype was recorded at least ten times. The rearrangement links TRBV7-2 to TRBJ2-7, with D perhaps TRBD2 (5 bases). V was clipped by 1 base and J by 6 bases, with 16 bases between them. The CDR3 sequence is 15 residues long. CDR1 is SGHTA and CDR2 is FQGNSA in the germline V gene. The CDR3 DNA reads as TGTGCCAGCAGCTTAGTGGGGTTAGCGTCGGGCGAGCAGTACTTC. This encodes CASSLVGLASGEQYF.

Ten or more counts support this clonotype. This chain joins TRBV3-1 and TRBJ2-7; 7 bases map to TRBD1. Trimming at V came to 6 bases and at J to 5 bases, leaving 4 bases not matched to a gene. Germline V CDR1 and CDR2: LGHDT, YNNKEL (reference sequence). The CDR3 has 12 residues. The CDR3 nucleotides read TGTGCCAGCAGTGGCGACAGGGACGAGCAGTACTTC. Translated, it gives CASSGDRDEQYF.

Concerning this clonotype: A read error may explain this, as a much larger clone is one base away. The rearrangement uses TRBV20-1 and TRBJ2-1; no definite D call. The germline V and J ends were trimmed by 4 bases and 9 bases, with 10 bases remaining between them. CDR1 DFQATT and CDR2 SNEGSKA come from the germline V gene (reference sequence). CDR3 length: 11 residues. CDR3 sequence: CSANLVIEQFF. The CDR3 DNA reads TGCAGTGCTAATTTGGTAATTGAGCAGTTCTTC.

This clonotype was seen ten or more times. The CDR3 DNA reads as TGTGCCAGCAGTCCTCAGGGGAGCAATCAGCCCCAGCATTTT. This gives the protein CASSPQGSNQPQHF. J is TRBJ1-5 and V is TRBV6-1; perhaps TRBD1 as D (6 bases). Germline V lookup: CDR1 MNHNS, CDR2 SASEGT. Trimming stripped 5 bases from V and 1 base from J, with 9 bases between. The CDR3 is made up of 14 amino acids.

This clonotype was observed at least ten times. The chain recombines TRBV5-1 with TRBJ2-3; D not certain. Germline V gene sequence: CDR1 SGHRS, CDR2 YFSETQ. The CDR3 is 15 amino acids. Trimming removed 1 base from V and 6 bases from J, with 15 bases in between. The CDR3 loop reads CASSLPTPLRDTQYF. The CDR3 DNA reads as TGCGCCAGCAGCTTGCCGACACCCCTTCGGGATACGCAGTATTTT.

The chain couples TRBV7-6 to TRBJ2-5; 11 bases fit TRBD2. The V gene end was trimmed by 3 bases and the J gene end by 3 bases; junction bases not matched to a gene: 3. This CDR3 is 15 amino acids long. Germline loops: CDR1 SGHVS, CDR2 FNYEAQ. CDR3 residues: CASSFPLAGEETQYF. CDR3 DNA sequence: TGTGCCAGCAGCTTCCCACTAGCGGGAGAAGAGACCCAGTACTTC.